A single sample is the source of the 27 T cell receptor beta chains below, sequenced in a study of blood T cell repertoires in COVID-19. Produced via immunoSEQ multiplex PCR; TCRdb's table is partial and in-frame only. This sample has some 150,000 clones, with 87% found just once. The specimen sequenced was peripheral blood. The receptors come from a woman in her forties or fifties with acute or convalescent COVID-19.

The V gene is TRBV5-4, the J gene TRBJ1-2; the match to TRBD1 covers 7 bases. The germline V gene has CDR1 SGHNT and CDR2 YYREEE (reference sequence). This CDR3 has 14 residues. The junction had 3 bases not matched to a gene; V was cut back by 3 bases and J by 1 base. CDR3 DNA sequence: TGTGCCAGCAGCTGGGGACAGTTTAACTATGGCTACACCTTC. Its translation: CASSWGQFNYGYTF.

CDR3 DNA: TGTGCCAGCAGCCCGTCCGTGACTCAAGAAAAACTGTTTTTT. Protein sequence: CASSPSVTQEKLFF. The chain has TRBV28 and TRBJ1-4; D uncertain. Germline assignment: CDR1 MDHEN and CDR2 SYDVKM. There are 14 residues in the CDR3. V was trimmed by 6 bases and J by 8 bases, leaving 16 bases between them.

The chain joins TRBV6-5 to TRBJ1-2, with TRBD1 identical over 9 bases. The germline V gene encodes CDR1 MNHEY and CDR2 SVGAGI. There are 16 residues in the CDR3. The J segment lost 7 bases and the V segment lost 4 bases, leaving 13 bases of the junction unmatched. The CDR3 here is CASSLDRDRAQGGYTF. The CDR3 nucleotides read TGTGCCAGCAGTTTAGACCGGGACAGGGCCCAGGGTGGCTACACCTTC.

The chain combines TRBV6-5 with TRBJ2-7; D gene ambiguous. V lost 2 bases to trimming and J lost 4 bases, with 9 bases between them. CDR1 is MNHEY and CDR2 is SVGAGI in the germline V gene. CDR3 length: 13 residues. The CDR3, as DNA: TGTGCCAGCAGTTACCAACAGCCATACGAGCAGTACTTC. It specifies CASSYQQPYEQYF.

The chain recombines TRBV6-5 with TRBJ1-2, with D possibly TRBD1 on 6 matching bases. Germline loops: CDR1 MNHEY, CDR2 SVGAGI. The CDR3 has 14 amino acids. Trimming took off 6 bases at V and 4 bases at J, with 15 bases between the two ends. The CDR3 region is CASSTGAGAYGYTF. The DNA for the CDR3 is TGTGCCAGCAGCACCGGGGCGGGGGCCTATGGCTACACCTTC.

The chain employs TRBV19 and TRBJ2-7; TRBD2 matches 8 bases. Germline values: CDR1 LNHDA, CDR2 SQIVND (reference sequence). V shed 4 bases, J shed 7 bases, and the junction held 3 bases outside the gene matches. The CDR3 consists of 12 residues. Written as DNA, the CDR3 is TGTGCCAGTAGTACCGGGAGGGGGGAGCAGTACTTC. Translating it yields CASSTGRGEQYF.

The chain carries TRBV14 and TRBJ2-7, with a possible D match to TRBD2 (5 bases). CDR1 and CDR2 from the germline V gene are SGHDN and FVKESK. V lost 0 bases, J lost 3 bases, and 18 bases lay in between. The CDR3 sequence is 17 residues long. The CDR3 DNA reads TGTGCCAGCAGCCAAGATCGTGGAGGTCTTCCGATCTACGAGCAGTACTTC. It translates to CASSQDRGGLPIYEQYF.

This sequence joins TRBV29-1 and TRBJ1-3, with D tentatively TRBD1 (5 bases). V lost 2 bases and J 9 bases, leaving 8 bases between the germline ends. There are 11 residues in the CDR3. CDR1 and CDR2 from the germline V gene are SQVTM and ANQGSEA. CDR3 nucleotide sequence: TGCAGCGTTGAAAGGGGAGGCACCATATATTTT. Translation gives CSVERGGTIYF.

J is TRBJ1-3 and V is TRBV4-2, with D hard to call. Germline V gene lookup returns CDR1 LGHNA and CDR2 YNFKEQ. V was clipped by 0 bases and J by 2 bases, with 8 bases between them. This CDR3 comprises 15 residues. CDR3 region: CASSQDRVPGNTIYF. CDR3 nucleotides: TGTGCCAGCAGCCAAGATCGGGTGCCTGGAAACACCATATATTTT.

The V and J genes are TRBV27 and TRBJ2-7; D not resolved. The CDR3 has 13 residues. The V end lost 5 bases, the J end lost 3 bases, and 11 bases lay between the germline ends. CDR1 and CDR2 from the germline V gene are MNHEY and SMNVEV (reference sequence). This chain's CDR3 is CASSMAEYYEQYF. CDR3 sequence (DNA): TGTGCCAGCAGTATGGCGGAGTACTACGAGCAGTACTTC.

This rearrangement joins TRBV6-5 to TRBJ2-7; TRBD1 agrees at 7 bases. This CDR3 contains 15 residues. The junction had 10 bases not matched to a gene; V was cut back by 5 bases and J by 3 bases. Germline V gene sequence: CDR1 MNHEY, CDR2 SVGAGI. In nucleotides, the CDR3 is TGTGCCAGCAGTCCTACAGGGGAGTGGGGCTACGAGCAGTACTTC. Protein: CASSPTGEWGYEQYF.

V usage is TRBV7-9 and J usage is TRBJ2-7, with 10 nucleotides matching TRBD1. CDR1 and CDR2 (germline): SEHNR, FQNEAQ (reference sequence). Trimming at V came to 5 bases and at J to 0 bases, leaving 7 bases not matched to a gene. The CDR3 contains 16 residues. CDR3 residues: CASSLPGQGSSYEQYF. CDR3 nucleotides: TGTGCCAGCAGCCTGCCGGGACAGGGGAGCTCCTACGAGCAGTACTTC.

Concerning this clone: The junction departs from the called germline gene at one end, perhaps through a read error. The chain employs TRBV15 and TRBJ1-2, with 7 bases fitting TRBD1. The CDR3 is 15 residues long. In germline, CDR1 is LNHNV, CDR2 YYDKDF (reference sequence). DNA for the CDR3: TGTGCCACCAGTAGAGACAGGGTCGTTAACTATGGCTACACCTTC. Amino acid sequence: CATSRDRVVNYGYTF.

This chain links TRBV7-3 with TRBJ2-1, with a tentative D call TRBD2 (7 bases). CDR3 length: 16 residues. Germline V lookup: CDR1 SGHTA, CDR2 FQGTGA. V was pared by 5 bases and J by 2 bases, with 16 bases between. The chain's CDR3 is CASSTGGPSPYNEQFF. The CDR3 DNA sequence: TGTGCCAGCAGCACCGGGGGGCCAAGTCCCTACAATGAGCAGTTCTTC.

This sequence joins TRBV18 and TRBJ2-3; 9 nucleotides align to TRBD2. V trimming: 6 bases; J trimming: 0 bases; junction bases outside the gene matches: 13. Germline values: CDR1 KGHSH, CDR2 LQKENI. The CDR3 consists of 18 residues. CDR3 DNA sequence: TGTGCCAGCTCCCCCCTTAGCGGGAGCATCGGTAGCACAGATACGCAGTATTTT. It yields the protein CASSPLSGSIGSTDTQYF.

The chain links TRBV7-9 to TRBJ2-7; D is perhaps TRBD2 (6 bases). V was trimmed by 7 bases and J by 5 bases, leaving 15 bases between them. Germline-derived CDR1 and CDR2 are SEHNR and FQNEAQ (reference sequence). This CDR3 has 13 residues. The CDR3 reads CASNGGVYHEQYF. CDR3 DNA: TGTGCCAGCAACGGAGGGGTCTACCACGAGCAGTACTTC.

Concerning this clone itself: The sample carries other DNA sequences with the same CDR3. The J gene is TRBJ1-5, the V gene TRBV7-2, with 10 bases identical to TRBD1. Germline V CDR1 and CDR2: SGHTA, FQGNSA. CDR3 length equals 14 residues. With V trimmed by 5 bases and J by 7 bases, 5 bases remained unmatched. CDR3 loop: CASSLTGGGQPQHF. CDR3 bases: TGTGCCAGCAGCCTGACAGGGGGCGGGCAGCCCCAGCATTTT. Drawing the rest from reference TRBV7-2 and TRBJ1-5, the complete variable domain is GAGVSQSPSNKVTEKGKDVELRCDPISGHTALYWYRQSLGQGLEFLIYFQGNSAPDKSGLPSDRFSAERTGGSVSTLTIQRTQQEDSAVYLCASSLTGGGQPQHFGDGTRLSIL.

CDR3 protein: CASSDRGLIGSGANVLTF. CDR3 nucleotide sequence: TGTGCCAGCAGTGACAGGGGGCTTATAGGCTCTGGGGCCAACGTCCTGACTTTC. The chain joins TRBV6-1 to TRBJ2-6, with 8 bases lining up with TRBD1. This CDR3 comprises 18 residues. The germline V gene has CDR1 MNHNS and CDR2 SASEGT. Trimming at V came to 3 bases and at J to 0 bases, leaving 7 bases not matched to a gene.

J is TRBJ1-1 and V is TRBV9; 8 bases fit TRBD1. Germline assignment: CDR1 SGDLS and CDR2 YYNGEE. This CDR3 region has 15 residues. With 4 bases clipped from V and 2 bases from J, the junction kept 7 bases outside the gene matches. The CDR3 DNA sequence: TGTGCCAGCAGCCTGAGGACAGGGATAAACACTGAAGCTTTCTTT. This encodes CASSLRTGINTEAFF.

The rearrangement uses TRBV11-2 and TRBJ2-2, with D perhaps TRBD2 (7 bases). The germline V gene encodes CDR1 SGHAT and CDR2 FQNNGV. V shed 10 bases and J shed 4 bases, with 16 bases lying between them. The CDR3 is made up of 14 amino acids. In DNA, the CDR3 is TGTGCCACTTTTTGGGGGGGCGGCACCGGGGAGCTGTTTTTT. Its translation: CATFWGGGTGELFF.

The gene calls are TRBV12-5 and TRBJ2-6; the D gene is possibly TRBD1 (6 bases). CDR3 length: 19 amino acids. CDR1 is LGHNT and CDR2 is FRNRAP in the germline V gene. Trimming took 4 bases from V and 3 from J, leaving 22 bases between them. The DNA for the CDR3 is TGTGCTAGTGGTTCCCCGGTACGGGACACCGGCGTTGGGGCCAACGTCCTGACTTTC. Encoded protein: CASGSPVRDTGVGANVLTF.

The J gene is TRBJ2-1, the V gene TRBV9; D is unresolved. This CDR3 comprises 14 residues. Germline lookup yields CDR1 SGDLS and CDR2 YYNGEE. V shed 1 base and J shed 8 bases, with 13 bases lying between them. This CDR3 is CASSVSPIPDEQFF. CDR3 in DNA: TGTGCCAGCAGCGTAAGCCCAATTCCGGATGAGCAGTTCTTC.

The chain uses TRBV5-8 and TRBJ1-2; D is undetermined. The V and J ends lost 1 base and 4 bases respectively, with 5 bases between them. From germline, CDR1 is SGHTS and CDR2 YDEGEE. This CDR3 has 12 residues. The CDR3 protein is CASSLLAYGYTF. The CDR3 DNA reads as TGTGCCAGCAGCTTGTTGGCCTATGGCTACACCTTC.

The chain employs TRBV5-6 and TRBJ2-7; perhaps TRBD1 as D (6 bases). V gave up 4 bases and J gave up 2 bases, with 13 bases separating them. This CDR3 has 14 amino acids. The germline gives CDR1 SGHDT, CDR2 YYEEEE. CDR3 DNA: TGTGCCAGCAGCCAGGGGCCGGGAACCTACGAGCAGTACTTC. It specifies CASSQGPGTYEQYF. The full variable domain, with the rest looked up from reference TRBV5-6 and TRBJ2-7, is DAGVTQSPTHLIKTRGQQVTLRCSPKSGHDTVSWYQQALGQGPQFIFQYYEEEERQRGNFPDRFSGHQFPNYSSELNVNALLLGDSALYLCASSQGPGTYEQYFGPGTRLTVT.

V gene TRBV7-2 combines with J gene TRBJ2-3, with TRBD2 identical over 8 bases. Germline V gene lookup returns CDR1 SGHTA and CDR2 FQGNSA. This CDR3 contains 15 residues. V lost 3 bases, J lost 4 bases, and 6 bases stayed unmatched. CDR3 loop: CASSLEAGGSDTQYF. The CDR3 bases are TGTGCCAGCAGCTTGGAGGCGGGAGGATCAGATACGCAGTATTTT. Together with reference TRBV7-2 and TRBJ2-3, the CDR3 gives the full variable domain: GAGVSQSPSNKVTEKGKDVELRCDPISGHTALYWYRQSLGQGLEFLIYFQGNSAPDKSGLPSDRFSAERTGGSVSTLTIQRTQQEDSAVYLCASSLEAGGSDTQYFGPGTRLTVL.

This clone was picked up one time. The rearrangement joins TRBV9 to TRBJ2-1, with a possible D match to TRBD2 (6 bases). V lost 4 bases and J lost 4, with 15 bases in between. Per the germline V gene, CDR1 is SGDLS and CDR2 is YYNGEE. The CDR3 length is 15 residues. CDR3: CASSPLRAGYNEQFF. As DNA, the CDR3 is TGTGCCAGCAGCCCCTTACGGGCGGGATACAATGAGCAGTTCTTC.

The rearrangement links TRBV12-5 to TRBJ2-7; 7 bases map to TRBD1. The V gene's germline CDR1 is LGHNT and CDR2 FRNRAP. The CDR3 consists of 15 residues. The trim removed 0 bases at V and 3 bases at J, leaving 5 bases unmatched. The CDR3 spells CASGLVLRQGYEQYF. The DNA of the CDR3 is TGTGCTAGTGGTTTGGTATTGAGACAGGGCTACGAGCAGTACTTC.